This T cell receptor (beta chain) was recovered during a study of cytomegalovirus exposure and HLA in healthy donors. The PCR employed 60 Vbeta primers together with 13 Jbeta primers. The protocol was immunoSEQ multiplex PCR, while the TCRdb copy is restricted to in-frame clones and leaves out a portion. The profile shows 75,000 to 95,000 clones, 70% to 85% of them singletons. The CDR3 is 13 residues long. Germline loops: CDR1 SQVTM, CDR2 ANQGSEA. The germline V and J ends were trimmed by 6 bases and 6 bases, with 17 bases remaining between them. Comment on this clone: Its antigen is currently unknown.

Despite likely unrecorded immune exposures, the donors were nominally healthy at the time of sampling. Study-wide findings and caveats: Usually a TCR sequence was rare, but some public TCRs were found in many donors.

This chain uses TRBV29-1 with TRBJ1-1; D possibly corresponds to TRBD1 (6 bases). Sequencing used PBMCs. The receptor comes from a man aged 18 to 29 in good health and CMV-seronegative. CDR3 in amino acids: CSVARLDSAEAFF. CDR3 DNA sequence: TGCAGCGTGGCGAGGTTGGACAGCGCTGAAGCTTTCTTT. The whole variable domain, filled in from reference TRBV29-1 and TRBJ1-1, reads SAVISQKPSRDICQRGTSLTIQCQVDSQVTMMFWYRQQPGQSLTLIATANQGSEATYESGFVIDKFPISRPNLTFSTLTVSNMSPEDSSIYLCSVARLDSAEAFFGQGTRLTVV.